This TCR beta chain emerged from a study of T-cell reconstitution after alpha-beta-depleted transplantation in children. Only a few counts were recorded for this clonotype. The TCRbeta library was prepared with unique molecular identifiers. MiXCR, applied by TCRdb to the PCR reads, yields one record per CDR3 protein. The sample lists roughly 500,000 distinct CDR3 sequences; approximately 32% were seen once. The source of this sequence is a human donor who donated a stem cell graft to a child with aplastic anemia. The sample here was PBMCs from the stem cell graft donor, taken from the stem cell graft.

The CDR3: CSARDTGDRDEQFF. DNA for the CDR3: TGCAGTGCTAGAGATACCGGTGACCGGGATGAGCAGTTCTTC. J is TRBJ2-1 and V is TRBV20-1; no clear D. V was shortened by 0 bases and J by 8 bases, with 14 bases between the two germline ends. Germline CDR1 reads DFQATT; CDR2 reads SNEGSKA (reference sequence). The CDR3 is 14 residues long.